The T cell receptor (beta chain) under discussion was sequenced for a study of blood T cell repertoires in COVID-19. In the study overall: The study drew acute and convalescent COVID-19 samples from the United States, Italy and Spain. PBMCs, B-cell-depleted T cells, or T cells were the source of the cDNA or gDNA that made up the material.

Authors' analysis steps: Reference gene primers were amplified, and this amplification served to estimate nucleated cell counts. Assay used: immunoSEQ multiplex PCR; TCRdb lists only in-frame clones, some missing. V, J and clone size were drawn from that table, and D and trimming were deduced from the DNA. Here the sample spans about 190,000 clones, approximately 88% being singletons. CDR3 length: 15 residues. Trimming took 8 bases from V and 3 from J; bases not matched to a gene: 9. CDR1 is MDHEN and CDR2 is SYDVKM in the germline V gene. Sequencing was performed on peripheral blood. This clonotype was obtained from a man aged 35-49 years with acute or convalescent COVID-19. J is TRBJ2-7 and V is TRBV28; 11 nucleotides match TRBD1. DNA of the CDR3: TGTGCCAGCCGCAATGGACAGGGGGCCCTCTACGAGCAGTACTTC. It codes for CASRNGQGALYEQYF.